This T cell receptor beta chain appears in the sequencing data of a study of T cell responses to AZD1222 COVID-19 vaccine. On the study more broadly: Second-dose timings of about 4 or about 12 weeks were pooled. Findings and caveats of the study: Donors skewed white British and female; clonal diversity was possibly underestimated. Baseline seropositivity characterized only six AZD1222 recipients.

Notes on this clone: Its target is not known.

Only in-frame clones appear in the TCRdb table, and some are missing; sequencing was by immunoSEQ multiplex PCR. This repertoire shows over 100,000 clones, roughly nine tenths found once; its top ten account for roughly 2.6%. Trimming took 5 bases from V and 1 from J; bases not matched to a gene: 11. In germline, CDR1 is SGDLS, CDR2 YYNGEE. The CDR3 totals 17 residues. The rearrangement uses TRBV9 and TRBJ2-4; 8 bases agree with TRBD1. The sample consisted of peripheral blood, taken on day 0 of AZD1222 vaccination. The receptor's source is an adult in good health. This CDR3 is CASSRRPTGDAKNIQYF. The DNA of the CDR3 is TGTGCCAGCAGTCGGCGCCCGACAGGGGACGCCAAAAACATTCAGTACTTC.